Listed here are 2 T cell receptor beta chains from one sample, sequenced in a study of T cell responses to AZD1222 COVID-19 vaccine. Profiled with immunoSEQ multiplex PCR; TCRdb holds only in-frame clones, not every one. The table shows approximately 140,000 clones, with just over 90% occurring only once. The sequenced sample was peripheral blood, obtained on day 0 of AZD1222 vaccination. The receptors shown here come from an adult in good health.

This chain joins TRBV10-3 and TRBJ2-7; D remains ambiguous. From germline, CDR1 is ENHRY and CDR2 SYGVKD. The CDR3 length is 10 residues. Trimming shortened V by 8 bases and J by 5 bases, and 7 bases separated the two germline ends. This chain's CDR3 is CAIGDHEQYF. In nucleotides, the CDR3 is TGTGCCATCGGAGACCACGAGCAGTACTTC.

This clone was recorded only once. CDR3 in amino acids: CASSTGQGESEKLFF. CDR3 bases: TGCGCCAGCAGCACGGGACAGGGAGAAAGCGAAAAACTGTTTTTT. This chain joins TRBV5-1 and TRBJ1-4; 9 nucleotides agree with TRBD1. Trimming removed 4 bases from V and 8 bases from J; junction bases left unmatched: 9. This CDR3 is 15 amino acids long. The germline V gene has CDR1 SGHRS and CDR2 YFSETQ.